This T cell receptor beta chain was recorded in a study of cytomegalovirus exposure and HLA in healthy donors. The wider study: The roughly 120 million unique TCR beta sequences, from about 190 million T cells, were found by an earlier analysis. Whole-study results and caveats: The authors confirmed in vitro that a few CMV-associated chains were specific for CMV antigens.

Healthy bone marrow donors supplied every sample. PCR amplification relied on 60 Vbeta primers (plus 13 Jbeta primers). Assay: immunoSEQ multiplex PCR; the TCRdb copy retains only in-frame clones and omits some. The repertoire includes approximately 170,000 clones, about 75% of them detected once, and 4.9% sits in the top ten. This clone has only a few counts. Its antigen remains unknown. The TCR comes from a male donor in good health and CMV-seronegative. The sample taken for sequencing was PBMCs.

DNA of the CDR3: TGTGCCAGCAGTCGGGACAGGGGGCAAGTTTCACCCCTCCACTTT. It is translated as CASSRDRGQVSPLHF. The chain combines TRBV27 with TRBJ1-6; TRBD1 agrees at 12 bases. The germline gives CDR1 MNHEY, CDR2 SMNVEV (reference sequence). This CDR3 has 15 residues. V lost 5 bases, J lost 9 bases, and 5 bases stayed unmatched.